This TCR beta chain is from a study of OX40 agonist ivuxolimab in advanced cancers. Across the whole study: While on treatment, patients had intravenous ivuxolimab at 0.01 to 10 mg/kg every 2 weeks.

Some clones are missing from TCRdb's copy, which holds only in-frame ones; the method was immunoSEQ multiplex PCR. This sample has 8,500 to 10,000 clones, with approximately 72% found just once. Germline V gene lookup returns CDR1 PRHDT and CDR2 FYEKMQ (reference sequence). V was shortened by 1 base and J by 4 bases, with 17 bases between the two germline ends. The length of the CDR3 is 16 residues. The input for sequencing was CD4+ or CD8+ T cells sorted from blood, taken in a trial of the OX40 agonist ivuxolimab. The origin of this receptor is an adult with an advanced solid tumor such as melanoma, head and neck, liver or kidney cancer. The chain has TRBV13 and TRBJ2-7, with D possibly being TRBD1 (6 bases). CDR3: CASSLEGGLEPYEQYF. The CDR3 DNA reads TGTGCCAGCAGCTTAGAAGGGGGATTAGAACCTTACGAGCAGTACTTC.